The text below deals with one T cell receptor (beta chain). Its antigen is not identified. This entry comes from a study of cytomegalovirus exposure and HLA in healthy donors. Study results and caveats: Cytomegalovirus association was assigned to approximately 160 TCR beta chains. Solely CMV serostatus was available to characterize immune exposure. Relative to the approximately 680-donor mean, N-insertions were reportedly fewer in an Asian-associated ancestry cluster in a later analysis. Productive rates of about 87% or about 30% were seen for most TCR beta V segments in an earlier analysis.

The length of the CDR3 is 13 residues. Germline lookup yields CDR1 MNHEY and CDR2 SMNVEV (reference sequence). Trimming took off 6 bases at V and 8 bases at J, with 14 bases between the two ends. It was with 60 Vbeta and 13 Jbeta primers that the PCR ran. The method was immunoSEQ multiplex PCR; TCRdb's version includes in-frame clones alone and lacks a portion of them. The sample lists around 130,000 clones, over 75% occurring once. The TCR was taken from a man under 40 in good health and CMV-seronegative. The chain carries TRBV27 and TRBJ2-1; possibly TRBD2 for D (7 bases). Sequencing was carried out using PBMCs. CDR3 in amino acids: CASRSGGRYEQFF. The CDR3 nucleotides read TGTGCCAGCAGGTCGGGGGGCCGTTATGAGCAGTTCTTC.